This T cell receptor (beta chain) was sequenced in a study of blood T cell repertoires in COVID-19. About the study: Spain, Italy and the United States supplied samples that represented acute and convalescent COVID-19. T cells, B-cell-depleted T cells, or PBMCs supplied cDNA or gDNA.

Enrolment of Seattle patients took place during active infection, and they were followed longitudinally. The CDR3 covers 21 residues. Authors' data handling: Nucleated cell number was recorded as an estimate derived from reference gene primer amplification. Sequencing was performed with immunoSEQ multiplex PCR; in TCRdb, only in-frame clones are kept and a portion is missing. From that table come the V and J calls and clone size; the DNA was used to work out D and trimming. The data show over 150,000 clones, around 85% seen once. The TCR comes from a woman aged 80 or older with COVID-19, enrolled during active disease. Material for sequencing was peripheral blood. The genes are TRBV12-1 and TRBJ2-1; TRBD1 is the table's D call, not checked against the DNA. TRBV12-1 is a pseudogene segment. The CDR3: CASSSLPGQGTTRPLLNEQFF. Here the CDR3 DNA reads TGTGCCAGCAGCTCATTACCGGGACAGGGAACGACTAGACCGCTATTGAATGAGCAGTTCTTC.